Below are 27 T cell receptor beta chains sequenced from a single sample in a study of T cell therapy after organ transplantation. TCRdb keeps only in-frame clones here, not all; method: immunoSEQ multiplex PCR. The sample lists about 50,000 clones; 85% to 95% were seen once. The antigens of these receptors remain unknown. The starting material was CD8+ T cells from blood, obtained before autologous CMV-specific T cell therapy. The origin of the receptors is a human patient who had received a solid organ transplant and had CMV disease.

CDR3 residues: CASSQAAGGPTDTQYF. CDR3 in DNA: TGCGCCAGCAGCCAAGCGGCCGGGGGGCCCACAGATACGCAGTATTTT. The chain recombines TRBV4-3 with TRBJ2-3, with D possibly being TRBD2 (7 bases). The germline gives CDR1 LGHNA, CDR2 YSLEER. V lost 1 base and J 2 bases, leaving 13 bases between the germline ends. The CDR3 is made up of 16 amino acids.

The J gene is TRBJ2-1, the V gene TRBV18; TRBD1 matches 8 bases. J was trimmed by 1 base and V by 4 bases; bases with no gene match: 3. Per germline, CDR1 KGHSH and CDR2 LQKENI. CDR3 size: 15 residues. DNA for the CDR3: TGTGCCAGCTCACTGGGACAGGAATCCTACAATGAGCAGTTCTTC. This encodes CASSLGQESYNEQFF.

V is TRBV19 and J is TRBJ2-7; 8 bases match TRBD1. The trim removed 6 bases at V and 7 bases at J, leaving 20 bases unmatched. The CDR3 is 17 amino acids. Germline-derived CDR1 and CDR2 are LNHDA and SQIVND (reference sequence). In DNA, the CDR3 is TGTGCCAGTAGCAAACTCGCCCACGGGACAGGTACTTGGGAGCAGTACTTC. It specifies CASSKLAHGTGTWEQYF.

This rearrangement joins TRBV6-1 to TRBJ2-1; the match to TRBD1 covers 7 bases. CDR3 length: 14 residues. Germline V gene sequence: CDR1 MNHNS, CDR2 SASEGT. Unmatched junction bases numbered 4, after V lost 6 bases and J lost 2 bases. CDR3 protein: CASSETGTYNEQFF. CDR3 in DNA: TGTGCCAGCAGCGAGACAGGGACCTACAATGAGCAGTTCTTC.

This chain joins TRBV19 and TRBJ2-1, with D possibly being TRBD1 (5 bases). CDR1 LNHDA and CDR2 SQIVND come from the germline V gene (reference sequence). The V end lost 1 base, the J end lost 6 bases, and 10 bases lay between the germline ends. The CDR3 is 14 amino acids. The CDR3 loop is CASSIGQQVNEQFF. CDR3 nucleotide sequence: TGTGCCAGTAGTATAGGACAGCAAGTCAATGAGCAGTTCTTC.

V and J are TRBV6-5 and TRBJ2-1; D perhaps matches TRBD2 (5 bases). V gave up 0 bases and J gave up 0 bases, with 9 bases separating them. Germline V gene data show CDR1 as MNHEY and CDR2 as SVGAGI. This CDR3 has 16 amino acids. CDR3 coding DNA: TGTGCCAGCAGTTACTCGAGAGGGAGCTCCTACAATGAGCAGTTCTTC. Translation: CASSYSRGSSYNEQFF.

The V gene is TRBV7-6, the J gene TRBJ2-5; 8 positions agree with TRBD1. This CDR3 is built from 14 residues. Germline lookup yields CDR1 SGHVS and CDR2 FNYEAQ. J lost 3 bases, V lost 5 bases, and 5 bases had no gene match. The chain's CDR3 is CASSRDRIEETQYF. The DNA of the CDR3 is TGTGCCAGCAGCCGGGACAGGATCGAAGAGACCCAGTACTTC.

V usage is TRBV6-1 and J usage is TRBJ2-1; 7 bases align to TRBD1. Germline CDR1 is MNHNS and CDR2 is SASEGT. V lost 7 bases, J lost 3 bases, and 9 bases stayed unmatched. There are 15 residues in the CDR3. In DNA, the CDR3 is TGTGCCAGCAACATTAGAGGGGGCATCTACAATGAGCAGTTCTTC. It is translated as CASNIRGGIYNEQFF.

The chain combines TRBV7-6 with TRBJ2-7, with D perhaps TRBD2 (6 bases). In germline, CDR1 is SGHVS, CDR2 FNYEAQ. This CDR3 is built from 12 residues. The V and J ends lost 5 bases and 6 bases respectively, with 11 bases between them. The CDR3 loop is CASSPGELEQYF. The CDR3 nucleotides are TGTGCCAGCAGCCCGGGGGAGCTCGAGCAGTACTTC.

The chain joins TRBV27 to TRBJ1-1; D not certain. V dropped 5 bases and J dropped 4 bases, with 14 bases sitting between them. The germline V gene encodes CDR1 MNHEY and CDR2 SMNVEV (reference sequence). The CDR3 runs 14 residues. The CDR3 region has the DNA TGTGCCAGCAGTCCAGCCCGGGTTAGCACTGAAGCTTTCTTT. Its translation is CASSPARVSTEAFF.

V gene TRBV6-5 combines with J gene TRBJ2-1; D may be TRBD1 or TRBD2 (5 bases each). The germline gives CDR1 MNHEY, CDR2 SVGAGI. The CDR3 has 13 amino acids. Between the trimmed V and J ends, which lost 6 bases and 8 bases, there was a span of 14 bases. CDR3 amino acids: CASSLVGDDEQFF. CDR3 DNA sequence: TGTGCCAGCAGCTTGGTGGGGGACGATGAGCAGTTCTTC.

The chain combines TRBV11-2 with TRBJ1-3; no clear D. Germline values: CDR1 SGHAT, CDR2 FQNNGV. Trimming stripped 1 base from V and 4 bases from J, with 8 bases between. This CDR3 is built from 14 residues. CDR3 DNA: TGTGCCAGCAGCTTAGTCCGAGGGGGAAACACCATATATTTT. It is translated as CASSLVRGGNTIYF.

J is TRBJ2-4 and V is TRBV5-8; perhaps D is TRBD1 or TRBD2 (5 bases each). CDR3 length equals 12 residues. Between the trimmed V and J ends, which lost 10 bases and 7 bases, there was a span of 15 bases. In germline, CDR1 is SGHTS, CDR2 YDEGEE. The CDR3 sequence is CACRGTVNIQYF. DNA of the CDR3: TGTGCCTGTCGAGGGACGGTGAACATTCAGTACTTC.

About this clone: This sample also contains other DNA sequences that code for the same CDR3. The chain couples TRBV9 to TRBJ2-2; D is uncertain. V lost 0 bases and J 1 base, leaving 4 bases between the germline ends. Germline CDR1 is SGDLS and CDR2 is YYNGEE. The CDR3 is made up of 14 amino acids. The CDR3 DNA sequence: TGTGCCAGCAGCGTAGGGGGGAACACCGGGGAGCTGTTTTTT. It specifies CASSVGGNTGELFF.

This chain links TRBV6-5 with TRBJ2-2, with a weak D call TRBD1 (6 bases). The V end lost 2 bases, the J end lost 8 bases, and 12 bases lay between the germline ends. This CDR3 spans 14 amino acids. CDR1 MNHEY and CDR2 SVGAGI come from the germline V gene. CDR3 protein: CASSYTLQGGELFF. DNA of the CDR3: TGTGCCAGCAGTTACACCCTACAGGGTGGGGAGCTGTTTTTT.

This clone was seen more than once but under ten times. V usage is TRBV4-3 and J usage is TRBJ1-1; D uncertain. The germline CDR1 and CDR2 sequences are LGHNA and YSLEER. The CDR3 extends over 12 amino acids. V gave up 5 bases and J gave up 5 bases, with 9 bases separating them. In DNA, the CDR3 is TGCGCCAGCAGCATCGGCAGAACTGAAGCTTTCTTT. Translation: CASSIGRTEAFF.

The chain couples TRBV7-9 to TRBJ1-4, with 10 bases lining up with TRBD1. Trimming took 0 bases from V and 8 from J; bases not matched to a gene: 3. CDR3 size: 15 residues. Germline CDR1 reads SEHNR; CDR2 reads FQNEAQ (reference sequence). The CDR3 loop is CASSLAGTGAEKLFF. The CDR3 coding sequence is TGTGCCAGCAGCTTAGCCGGGACAGGGGCGGAAAAACTGTTTTTT. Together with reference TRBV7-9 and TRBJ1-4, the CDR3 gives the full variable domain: DTGVSQNPRHKITKRGQNVTFRCDPISEHNRLYWYRQTLGQGPEFLTYFQNEAQLEKSRLLSDRFSAERPKGSFSTLEIQRTEQGDSAMYLCASSLAGTGAEKLFFGSGTQLSVL.

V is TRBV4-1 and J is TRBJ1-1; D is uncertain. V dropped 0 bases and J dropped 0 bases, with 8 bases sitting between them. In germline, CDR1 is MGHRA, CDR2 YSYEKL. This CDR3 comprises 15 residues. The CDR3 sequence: CASSQDHLVNTEAFF. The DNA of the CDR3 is TGCGCCAGCAGCCAAGATCACCTAGTGAACACTGAAGCTTTCTTT.

CDR3 nucleotides: TGTGCCAGCAGCTTAGGTCCCCCCATATTCTCCTACGAGCAGTACTTC. Its protein product is CASSLGPPIFSYEQYF. V usage is TRBV5-5 and J usage is TRBJ2-7; D not resolved. V lost 2 bases and J 0 bases, leaving 15 bases between the germline ends. The length of the CDR3 is 16 residues. Germline V gene data show CDR1 as SGHKS and CDR2 as YYEKEE (reference sequence).

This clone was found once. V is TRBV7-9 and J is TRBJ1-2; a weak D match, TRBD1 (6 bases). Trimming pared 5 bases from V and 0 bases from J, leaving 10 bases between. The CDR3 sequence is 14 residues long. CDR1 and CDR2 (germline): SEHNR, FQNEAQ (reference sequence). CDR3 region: CASSPGTSNYGYTF. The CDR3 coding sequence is TGTGCCAGCAGCCCTGGGACATCTAACTATGGCTACACCTTC.

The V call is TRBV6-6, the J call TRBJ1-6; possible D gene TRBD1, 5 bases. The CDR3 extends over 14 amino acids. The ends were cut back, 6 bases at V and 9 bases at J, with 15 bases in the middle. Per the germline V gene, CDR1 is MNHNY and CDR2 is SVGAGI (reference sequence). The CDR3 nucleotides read TGTGCCAGCAGCTATGGAGGGGCTATTTCACCCCTCCACTTT. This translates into CASSYGGAISPLHF.

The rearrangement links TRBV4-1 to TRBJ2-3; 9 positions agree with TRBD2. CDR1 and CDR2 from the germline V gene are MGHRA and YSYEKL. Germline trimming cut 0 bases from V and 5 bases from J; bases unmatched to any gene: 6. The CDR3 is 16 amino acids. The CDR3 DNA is TGCGCCAGCAGCCAAGATAACGCGGGAGGGGTAGATACGCAGTATTTT. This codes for CASSQDNAGGVDTQYF.

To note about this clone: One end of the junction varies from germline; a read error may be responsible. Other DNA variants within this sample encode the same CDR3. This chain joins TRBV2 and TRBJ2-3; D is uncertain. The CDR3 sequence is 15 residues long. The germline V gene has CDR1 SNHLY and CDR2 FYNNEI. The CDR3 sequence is CASRSYGRSTDTQYF. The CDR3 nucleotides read TGTGCCAGCAGGTCTTACGGAAGAAGCACGGATACGCAGTATTTT.

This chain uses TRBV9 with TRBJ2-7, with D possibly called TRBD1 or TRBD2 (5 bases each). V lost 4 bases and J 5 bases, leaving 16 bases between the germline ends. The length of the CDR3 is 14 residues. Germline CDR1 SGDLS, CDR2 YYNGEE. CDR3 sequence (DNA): TGTGCCAGCAGCCCCCAGGGAGTTTCCCACGAGCAGTACTTC. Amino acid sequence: CASSPQGVSHEQYF.

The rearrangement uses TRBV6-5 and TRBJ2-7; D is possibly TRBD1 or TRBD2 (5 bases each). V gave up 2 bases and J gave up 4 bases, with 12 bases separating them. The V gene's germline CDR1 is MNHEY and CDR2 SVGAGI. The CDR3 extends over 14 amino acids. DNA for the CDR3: TGTGCCAGCAGTTACGGGGACGGACCATACGAGCAGTACTTC. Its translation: CASSYGDGPYEQYF.

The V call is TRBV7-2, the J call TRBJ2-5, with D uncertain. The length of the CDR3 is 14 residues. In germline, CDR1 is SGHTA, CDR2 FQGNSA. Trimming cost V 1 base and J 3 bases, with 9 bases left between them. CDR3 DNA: TGTGCCAGCAGCTTAGATATAGTGGAAGAGACCCAGTACTTC. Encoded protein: CASSLDIVEETQYF.

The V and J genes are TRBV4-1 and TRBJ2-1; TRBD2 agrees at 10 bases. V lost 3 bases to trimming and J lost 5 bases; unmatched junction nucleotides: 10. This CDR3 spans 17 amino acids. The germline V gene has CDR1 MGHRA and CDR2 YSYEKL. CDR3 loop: CASSQWEGTSEDNEQFF. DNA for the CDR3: TGCGCCAGCAGCCAGTGGGAGGGGACTAGCGAGGACAATGAGCAGTTCTTC.